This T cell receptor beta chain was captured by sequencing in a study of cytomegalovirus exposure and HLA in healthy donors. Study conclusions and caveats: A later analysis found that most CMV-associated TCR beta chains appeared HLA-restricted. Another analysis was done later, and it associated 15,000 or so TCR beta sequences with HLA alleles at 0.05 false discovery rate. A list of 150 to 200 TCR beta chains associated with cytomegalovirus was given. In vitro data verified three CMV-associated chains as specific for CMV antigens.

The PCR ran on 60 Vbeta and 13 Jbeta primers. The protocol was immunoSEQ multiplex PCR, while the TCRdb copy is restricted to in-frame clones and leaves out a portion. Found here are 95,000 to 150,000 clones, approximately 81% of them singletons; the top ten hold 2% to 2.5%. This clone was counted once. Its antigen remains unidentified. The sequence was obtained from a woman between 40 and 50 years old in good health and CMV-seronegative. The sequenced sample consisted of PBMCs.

The CDR3 nucleotides read TGCGCCAGCAGCCAAGCCCTAAGGAGGACAGGGGGCTCCTACAATGAGCAGTTCTTC. Translated, it gives CASSQALRRTGGSYNEQFF. The V call is TRBV4-3, the J call TRBJ2-1; 10 bases fit TRBD1. CDR3 length equals 19 residues. The germline gives CDR1 LGHNA, CDR2 YSLEER. J lost 0 bases, V lost 1 base, and 9 bases had no gene match.